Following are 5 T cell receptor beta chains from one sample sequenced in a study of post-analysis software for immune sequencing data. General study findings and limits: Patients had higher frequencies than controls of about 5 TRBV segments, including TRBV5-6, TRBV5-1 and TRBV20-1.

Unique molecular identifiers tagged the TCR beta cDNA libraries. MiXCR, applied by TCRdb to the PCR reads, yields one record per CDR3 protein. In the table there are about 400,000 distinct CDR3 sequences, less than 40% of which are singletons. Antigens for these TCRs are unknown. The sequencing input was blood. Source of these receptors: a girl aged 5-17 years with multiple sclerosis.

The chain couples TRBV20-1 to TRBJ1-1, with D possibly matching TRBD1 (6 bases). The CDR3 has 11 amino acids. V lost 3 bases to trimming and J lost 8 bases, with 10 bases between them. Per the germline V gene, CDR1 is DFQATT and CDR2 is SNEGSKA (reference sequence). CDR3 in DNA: TGCAGTGCTAGCCGTAGGGGGGAAGCTTTCTTT. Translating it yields CSASRRGEAFF.

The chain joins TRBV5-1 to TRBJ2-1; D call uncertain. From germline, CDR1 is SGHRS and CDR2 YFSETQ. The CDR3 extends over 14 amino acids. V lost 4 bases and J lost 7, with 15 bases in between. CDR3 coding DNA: TGCGCCAGCAGCCCCGACGGATCCCCTAATGAGCAGTTCTTC. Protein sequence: CASSPDGSPNEQFF.

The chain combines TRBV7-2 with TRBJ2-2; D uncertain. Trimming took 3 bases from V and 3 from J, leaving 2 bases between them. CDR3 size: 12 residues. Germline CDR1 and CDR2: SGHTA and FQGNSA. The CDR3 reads CASSLYTGELFF. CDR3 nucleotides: TGTGCCAGCAGCTTGTACACCGGGGAGCTGTTTTTT.

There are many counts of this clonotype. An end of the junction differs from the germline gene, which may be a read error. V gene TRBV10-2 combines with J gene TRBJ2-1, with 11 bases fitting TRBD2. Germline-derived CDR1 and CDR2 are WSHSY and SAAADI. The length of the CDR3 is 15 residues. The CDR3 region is CASSLLAGAYNEQFF. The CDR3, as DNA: TGTGCCAGCAGCCTACTAGCGGGAGCCTACAATGAGCAGTTCTTC.

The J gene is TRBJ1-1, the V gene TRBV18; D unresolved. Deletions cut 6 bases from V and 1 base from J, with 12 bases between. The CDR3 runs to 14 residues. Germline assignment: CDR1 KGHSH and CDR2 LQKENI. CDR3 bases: TGTGCCAGCTCCCCTACCAGAGGGAACACTGAAGCTTTCTTT. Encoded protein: CASSPTRGNTEAFF.